This TCR beta chain was sequenced in a study of blood T cell repertoires in COVID-19. The wider study: Acute-phase and convalescent COVID-19 samples originated in the United States, Italy and Spain. The cDNA or gDNA used as material had been derived from T cells, B-cell-depleted T cells, or PBMCs.

In the authors' workflow: Amplification from reference gene primers served as the basis for estimated nucleated cell counts. TCRdb's copy holds only in-frame clones and misses some; the assay was immunoSEQ multiplex PCR. Clone size and the V and J calls come from that table; the DNA yielded D and trimming. The sample shows 300,000 or so clones, about 87% of them seen only once. From germline, CDR1 is LGHNA and CDR2 YNFKEQ. The V and J ends lost 0 bases and 4 bases respectively, with 12 bases between them. The CDR3 has 15 residues. J is TRBJ2-5 and V is TRBV4-2; maybe TRBD2 (7 bases). Sequencing was performed on peripheral blood. The sequence was collected from a woman aged 50 to 60 who had recovered from COVID-19. CDR3 protein: CASSQEGGGSETQYF. The CDR3 DNA follows: TGTGCCAGCAGCCAAGAAGGGGGAGGGTCAGAGACCCAGTACTTC.